This T cell receptor beta chain was captured by sequencing in a study of blood T cell repertoires in COVID-19. Study summary: Whether acute or convalescent, the COVID-19 samples came from the United States, Italy and Spain. T cells, B-cell-depleted T cells, or PBMCs provided the cDNA or gDNA that served as material.

Source study methods: The authors estimated nucleated cell counts from reference gene primer amplification. TCRdb's table, derived via immunoSEQ multiplex PCR, lists solely in-frame clones and lacks some. The V and J calls and clone size are taken from that table; D and trimming were inferred from the DNA. The top ten hold roughly 1.2% of the sample, which has tens of thousands of clones, around 85% seen once. The junction had 7 bases not matched to a gene; V was cut back by 3 bases and J by 3 bases. Looked up from germline, CDR1 is MDHEN and CDR2 is SYDVKM. This CDR3 is 15 amino acids long. The sequence came from a man aged 40-49 years with acute or convalescent COVID-19. The chain carries TRBV28 and TRBJ2-7; 8 nucleotides match TRBD1. Material for sequencing was peripheral blood. This chain's CDR3 is CASSFSGQDLYEQYF. Here the CDR3 DNA reads TGTGCCAGCAGTTTTTCGGGACAGGACCTCTACGAGCAGTACTTC.